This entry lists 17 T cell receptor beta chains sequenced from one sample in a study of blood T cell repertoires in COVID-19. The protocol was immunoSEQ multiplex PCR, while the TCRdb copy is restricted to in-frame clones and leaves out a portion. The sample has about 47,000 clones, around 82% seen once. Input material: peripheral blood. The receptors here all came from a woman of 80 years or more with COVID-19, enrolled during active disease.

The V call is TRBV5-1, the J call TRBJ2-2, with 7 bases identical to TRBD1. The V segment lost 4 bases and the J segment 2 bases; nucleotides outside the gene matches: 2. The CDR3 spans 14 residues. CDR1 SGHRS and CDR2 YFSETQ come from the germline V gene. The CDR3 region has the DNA TGCGCCAGCAGCCGGACAGGTAACACCGGGGAGCTGTTTTTT. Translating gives CASSRTGNTGELFF.

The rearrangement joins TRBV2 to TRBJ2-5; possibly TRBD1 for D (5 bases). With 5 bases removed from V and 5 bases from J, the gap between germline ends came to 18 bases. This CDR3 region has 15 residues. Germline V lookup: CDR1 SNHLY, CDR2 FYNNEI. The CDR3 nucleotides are TGTGCCAGCAGTCCGGAATTGACAGTGGCGGAGACCCAGTACTTC. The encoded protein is CASSPELTVAETQYF.

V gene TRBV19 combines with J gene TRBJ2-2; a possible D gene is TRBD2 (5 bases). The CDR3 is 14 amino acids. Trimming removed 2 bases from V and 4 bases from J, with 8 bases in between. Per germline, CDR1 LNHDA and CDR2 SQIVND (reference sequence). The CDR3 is CASSISSATGELFF. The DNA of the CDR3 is TGTGCCAGTAGTATAAGTAGCGCCACCGGGGAGCTGTTTTTT.

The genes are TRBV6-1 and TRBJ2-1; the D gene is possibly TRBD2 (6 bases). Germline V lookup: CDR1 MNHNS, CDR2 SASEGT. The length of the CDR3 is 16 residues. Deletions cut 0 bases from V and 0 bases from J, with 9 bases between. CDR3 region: CASSEARGGSYNEQFF. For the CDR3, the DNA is TGTGCCAGCAGTGAAGCAAGGGGAGGCTCCTACAATGAGCAGTTCTTC.

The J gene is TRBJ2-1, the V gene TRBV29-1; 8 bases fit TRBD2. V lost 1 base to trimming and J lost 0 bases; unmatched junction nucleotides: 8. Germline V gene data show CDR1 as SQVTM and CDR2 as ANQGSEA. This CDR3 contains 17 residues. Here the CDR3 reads CSVEGTGGEGSYNEQFF. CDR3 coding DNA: TGCAGCGTTGAAGGGACCGGGGGGGAGGGCTCCTACAATGAGCAGTTCTTC.

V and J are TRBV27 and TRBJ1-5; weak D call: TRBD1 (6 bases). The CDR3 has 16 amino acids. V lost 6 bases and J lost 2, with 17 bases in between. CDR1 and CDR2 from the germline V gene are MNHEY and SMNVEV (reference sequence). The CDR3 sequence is CASSDEKQGGNQPQHF. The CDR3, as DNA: TGTGCCAGCAGCGACGAAAAACAGGGAGGCAATCAGCCCCAGCATTTT.

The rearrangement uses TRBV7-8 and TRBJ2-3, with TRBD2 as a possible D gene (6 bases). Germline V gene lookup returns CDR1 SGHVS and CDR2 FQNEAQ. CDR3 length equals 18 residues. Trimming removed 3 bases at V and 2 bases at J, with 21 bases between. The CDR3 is CASSFTPSPGLDTDTQYF. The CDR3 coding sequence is TGTGCCAGCAGCTTTACCCCCTCCCCGGGACTTGACACAGATACGCAGTATTTT.

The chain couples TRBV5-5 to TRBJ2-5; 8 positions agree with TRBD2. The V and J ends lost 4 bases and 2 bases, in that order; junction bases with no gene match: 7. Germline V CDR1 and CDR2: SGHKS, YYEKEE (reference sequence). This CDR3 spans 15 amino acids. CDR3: CASSPIAGTQETQYF. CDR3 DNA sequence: TGTGCCAGCAGCCCAATAGCGGGAACACAAGAGACCCAGTACTTC.

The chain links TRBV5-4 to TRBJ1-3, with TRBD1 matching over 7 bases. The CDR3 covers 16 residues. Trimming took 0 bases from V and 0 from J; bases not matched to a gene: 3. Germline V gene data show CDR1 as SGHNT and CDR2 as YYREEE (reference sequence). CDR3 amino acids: CASSLGGQRSGNTIYF. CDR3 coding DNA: TGTGCCAGCAGCTTGGGGGGACAGCGCTCTGGAAACACCATATATTTT.

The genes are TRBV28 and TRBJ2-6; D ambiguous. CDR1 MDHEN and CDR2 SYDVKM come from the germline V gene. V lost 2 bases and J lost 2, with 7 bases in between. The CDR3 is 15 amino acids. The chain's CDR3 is CASSLRVPGANVLTF. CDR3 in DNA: TGTGCCAGCAGTTTACGAGTTCCTGGGGCCAACGTCCTGACTTTC.

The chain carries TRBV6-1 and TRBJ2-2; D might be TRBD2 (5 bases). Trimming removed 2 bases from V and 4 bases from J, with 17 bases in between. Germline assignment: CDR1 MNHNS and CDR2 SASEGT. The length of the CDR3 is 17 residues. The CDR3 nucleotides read TGTGCCAGCAGTGAATTTTTGGGAAGGGCGGGCACCGGGGAGCTGTTTTTT. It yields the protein CASSEFLGRAGTGELFF.

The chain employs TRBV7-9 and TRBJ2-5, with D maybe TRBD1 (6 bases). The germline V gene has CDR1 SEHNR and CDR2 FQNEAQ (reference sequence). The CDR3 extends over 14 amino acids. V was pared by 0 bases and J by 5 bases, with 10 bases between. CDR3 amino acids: CASSLATGTETQYF. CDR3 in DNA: TGTGCCAGCAGCTTAGCTACAGGGACGGAGACCCAGTACTTC.

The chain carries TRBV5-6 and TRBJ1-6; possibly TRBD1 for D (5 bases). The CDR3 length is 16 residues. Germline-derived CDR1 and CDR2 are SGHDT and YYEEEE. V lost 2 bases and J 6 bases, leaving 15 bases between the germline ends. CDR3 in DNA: TGTGCCAGCAGCTTCGGGGGTCAGATTCTTAATTCACCCCTCCACTTT. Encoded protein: CASSFGGQILNSPLHF.

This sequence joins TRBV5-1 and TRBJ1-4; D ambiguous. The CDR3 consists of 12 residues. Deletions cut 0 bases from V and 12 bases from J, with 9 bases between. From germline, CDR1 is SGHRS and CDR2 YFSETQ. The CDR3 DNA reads TGCGCCAGCAGCTTGGAAGCCGGGGAACTGTTTTTT. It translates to CASSLEAGELFF.

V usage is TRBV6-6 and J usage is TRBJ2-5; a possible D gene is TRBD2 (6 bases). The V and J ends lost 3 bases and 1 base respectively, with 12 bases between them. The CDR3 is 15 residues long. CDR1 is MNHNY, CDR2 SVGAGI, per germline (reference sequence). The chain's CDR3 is CASSYYGDFQETQYF. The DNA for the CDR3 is TGTGCCAGCAGTTATTATGGGGACTTCCAAGAGACCCAGTACTTC.

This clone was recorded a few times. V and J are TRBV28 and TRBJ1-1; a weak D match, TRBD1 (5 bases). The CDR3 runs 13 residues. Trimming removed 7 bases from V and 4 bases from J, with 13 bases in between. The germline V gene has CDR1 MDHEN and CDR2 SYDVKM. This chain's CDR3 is CASIRRVGTEAFF. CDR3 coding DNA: TGTGCCAGCATCCGCAGGGTCGGCACTGAAGCTTTCTTT.

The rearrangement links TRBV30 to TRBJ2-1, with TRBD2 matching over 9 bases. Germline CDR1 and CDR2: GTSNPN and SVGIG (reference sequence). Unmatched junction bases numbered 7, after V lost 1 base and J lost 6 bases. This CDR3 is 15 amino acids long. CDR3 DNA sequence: TGTGCCTGGAGTGGACTAGCGGACGTCGGCAATGAGCAGTTCTTC. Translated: CAWSGLADVGNEQFF.